These T cell receptor beta chains were read from a single sample in a study of identical twins. TCRdb re-called the 5' RACE reads with MiXCR, one entry per CDR3 protein. The table includes some 1,600,000 distinct CDR3 sequences, under 35% detected once. Sample: cord blood. The receptors stem from a newborn girl in good health. CDR3s include the opening cysteine and the closing phenylalanine or tryptophan. A D gene is named only where the DNA matches it firmly. Rows give clone size only sometimes, using once, few, many, or a class for an expanded clone.

CDR3 | DNA | size | J | V | length | D
CASSPPSSGNTIYF | TGTGCCAGCAGTCCGCCCAGCTCTGGAAACACCATATATTTT | . | TRBJ1-3 | TRBV12-3/TRBV12-4 | 14 | .
CSAPQPGKMETQYF | TGCAGTGCTCCCCAACCCGGGAAGATGGAGACCCAGTACTTC | . | TRBJ2-5 | TRBV20-1 | 14 | .
CASSASSGSYNEQYF | TGTGCCAGCAGCGCTTCTAGCGGGAGCTACAATGAGCAGTACTTC | . | TRBJ2-7 | TRBV9 | 15 | TRBD2
CASRPPPAGGGRRAFF | TGTGCCAGCAGGCCCCCCCCGGCTGGAGGGGGCCGGAGGGCTTTCTTT | . | TRBJ1-1 | TRBV27 | 16 | TRBD1
CASSLDRYMNTEAFF | TGTGCCAGCAGTTTAGACAGGTACATGAACACTGAAGCTTTCTTT | . | TRBJ1-1 | TRBV28 | 15 | .
CASSLARLETDTQYF | TGTGCCAGCAGCTTAGCGCGGCTAGAAACAGATACGCAGTATTTT | few | TRBJ2-3 | TRBV7-2 | 15 | .
CASRPRTANEQYF | TGTGCCAGCAGGCCACGGACTGCCAATGAGCAGTACTTC | . | TRBJ2-7 | TRBV2 | 13 | .
CASSQGGPAGETQYF | TGTGCCAGCAGCCAAGGAGGGCCGGCCGGGGAGACCCAGTACTTC | . | TRBJ2-5 | TRBV4-2 | 15 | .
CASSSVQGSPSYNEQFF | TGTGCCAGCAGTTCGGTGCAGGGGTCACCCTCCTACAATGAGCAGTTCTTC | . | TRBJ2-1 | TRBV28 | 17 | .
CATWLEGVYGYTF | TGTGCCACCTGGTTGGAGGGCGTCTATGGCTACACCTTC | many | TRBJ1-2 | TRBV7-9 | 13 | .
CSASDGGSPLHF | TGCAGTGCTTCGGACGGGGGGTCACCCCTCCACTTT | . | TRBJ1-6 | TRBV20-1 | 12 | .
CASSTQKPSSGAEQFF | TGTGCCAGCAGTACCCAGAAACCCTCCAGCGGTGCCGAGCAGTTCTTC | . | TRBJ2-1 | TRBV12-3/TRBV12-4 | 16 | .
CASSYFGDPGYEQYF | TGTGCCAGCAGTTACTTCGGGGACCCTGGTTACGAGCAGTACTTC | few | TRBJ2-7 | TRBV6-6 | 15 | .
CASSQPSGKNEQFF | TGCGCCAGCAGCCAGCCTAGCGGGAAAAATGAGCAGTTCTTC | . | TRBJ2-1 | TRBV4-1 | 14 | TRBD2
CASSPLNKETQYF | TGTGCCAGCAGCCCCCTGAACAAAGAGACCCAGTACTTC | few | TRBJ2-5 | TRBV11-1 | 13 | .
CASSLGAGTVGTDTQYF | TGTGCCAGCAGTTTAGGGGCCGGGACAGTCGGCACAGATACGCAGTATTTT | . | TRBJ2-3 | TRBV12-3/TRBV12-4 | 17 | TRBD1
CASSDSVGSYNEQFF | TGTGCCAGCAGTGATAGCGTGGGCTCCTACAATGAGCAGTTCTTC | few | TRBJ2-1 | TRBV2 | 15 | .
CASSLMREHNTGELFF | TGCGCCAGCAGCTTGATGAGGGAACATAACACCGGGGAGCTGTTTTTT | . | TRBJ2-2 | TRBV5-1 | 16 | .
CSARGLAGGRTQYF | TGCAGTGCTAGAGGACTAGCGGGAGGTCGTACGCAGTATTTT | . | TRBJ2-3 | TRBV20-1 | 14 | TRBD2
CAISARGGDTQYF | TGTGCCATCAGTGCCAGGGGTGGGGATACGCAGTATTTT | . | TRBJ2-3 | TRBV10-3 | 13 | .
CASTEGTGGVEFF | TGTGCCAGTACCGAAGGTACAGGGGGCGTGGAGTTCTTC | . | TRBJ2-1 | TRBV19 | 13 | TRBD1
CASSVKRFTDTQYF | TGTGCCAGCAGCGTAAAGCGGTTCACAGATACGCAGTATTTT | . | TRBJ2-3 | TRBV9 | 14 | .
CARLGTGDYEQYF | TGTGCCCGCCTCGGGACAGGAGACTACGAGCAGTACTTC | few | TRBJ2-7 | TRBV6-6 | 13 | TRBD1
CASRRTGGSAYEQYF | TGTGCCAGCAGGCGGACAGGGGGCTCCGCCTACGAGCAGTACTTC | . | TRBJ2-7 | TRBV4-2 | 15 | TRBD1
CASSYGTWDTTYGYTF | TGTGCCAGCAGTTACGGGACATGGGACACTACCTATGGCTACACCTTC | few | TRBJ1-2 | TRBV6-5 | 16 | .
CATAPGLDYEQYF | TGTGCCACTGCCCCGGGACTAGACTACGAGCAGTACTTC | many | TRBJ2-7 | TRBV24-1 | 13 | TRBD2
CASSGAGQGRRSQQYF | TGCGCCAGCAGCGGGGCGGGACAAGGGCGCCGGTCACAGCAGTACTTC | . | TRBJ2-7 | TRBV10-2 | 16 | .
CASSLVADSTEAFF | TGTGCCAGCAGCTTAGTGGCGGATTCTACTGAAGCTTTCTTT | . | TRBJ1-1 | TRBV7-2 | 14 | .
CASSPGGYTF | TGTGCCAGCAGTCCAGGGGGCTACACCTTC | few | TRBJ1-2 | TRBV12-3/TRBV12-4 | 10 | .
CASSLGKRNTEAFF | TGTGCCAGCAGTTTAGGCAAAAGGAACACTGAAGCTTTCTTT | few | TRBJ1-1 | TRBV12-3/TRBV12-4 | 14 | .
CASSYSATGPAHLHF | TGTGCCAGCAGTTACTCGGCCACGGGCCCCGCTCACCTCCACTTT | . | TRBJ1-6 | TRBV6-6 | 15 | .
CASSGQPQSGNTEAFF | TGTGCCAGCAGCGGGCAGCCGCAGAGCGGGAACACTGAAGCTTTCTTT | . | TRBJ1-1 | TRBV9 | 16 | .
CASSLEGGKPNTGELFF | TGTGCCAGCAGTTTAGAGGGGGGTAAACCGAACACCGGGGAGCTGTTTTTT | few | TRBJ2-2 | TRBV27 | 17 | .
CASASGGRNEQFF | TGCGCCAGCGCCTCTGGGGGCAGGAATGAGCAGTTCTTC | . | TRBJ2-1 | TRBV5-1 | 13 | .
CASGLEPGQGQFF | TGTGCTAGTGGTTTGGAACCGGGACAGGGACAGTTCTTC | few | TRBJ2-1 | TRBV12-5 | 13 | TRBD1
CASSYLDRAGTNEKLFF | TGTGCCAGCAGTTACTTGGACAGGGCCGGAACTAATGAAAAACTGTTTTTT | . | TRBJ1-4 | TRBV6-6 | 17 | TRBD1
CASSLAPGGDEKLFF | TGCGCCAGCAGCTTGGCCCCCGGGGGTGATGAAAAACTGTTTTTT | few | TRBJ1-4 | TRBV5-1 | 15 | .
CAISEDSPVSTDTQYF | TGTGCCATCAGTGAGGACTCCCCTGTGAGCACAGATACGCAGTATTTT | many | TRBJ2-3 | TRBV10-3 | 16 | .
CASSNRTGYGYTF | TGCGCCAGCAGCAACAGGACAGGCTATGGCTACACCTTC | . | TRBJ1-2 | TRBV5-1 | 13 | TRBD1
CASEGGDYGYTF | TGTGCCAGCGAAGGCGGAGACTATGGCTACACCTTC | few | TRBJ1-2 | TRBV6-2/TRBV6-3 | 12 | .
CASSAPDRNYNEQYF | TGTGCCAGCAGCGCACCCGACAGGAACTACAATGAGCAGTACTTC | . | TRBJ2-7 | TRBV5-4 | 15 | .
CASTSSPGHTEAFF | TGTGCCAGCACCTCCTCTCCGGGACACACTGAAGCTTTCTTT | few | TRBJ1-1 | TRBV11-2 | 14 | .
CVSSYYRGNTEAFF | TGTGTCAGCAGCTACTACAGGGGGAACACTGAAGCTTTCTTT | . | TRBJ1-1 | TRBV3-1 | 14 | TRBD1
CASSPPQAGANEQFF | TGTGCCAGCAGTCCACCGCAAGCGGGAGCCAATGAGCAGTTCTTC | few | TRBJ2-1 | TRBV28 | 15 | TRBD2
CASSLFRGDTEAFF | TGTGCCAGCAGCTTATTTAGGGGGGACACTGAAGCTTTCTTT | few | TRBJ1-1 | TRBV7-8 | 14 | .
CSARSGLYDGYTF | TGCAGTGCTAGATCGGGATTGTACGATGGCTACACCTTC | few | TRBJ1-2 | TRBV20-1 | 13 | .
CASSEFRGPLTDTQYF | TGTGCCAGCAGTGAATTTCGAGGGCCCCTCACAGATACGCAGTATTTT | . | TRBJ2-3 | TRBV25-1 | 16 | .
CASSPLTAGVTDTQYF | TGTGCCAGCAGTCCCCTAACCGCGGGCGTAACAGATACGCAGTATTTT | few | TRBJ2-3 | TRBV12-3/TRBV12-4 | 16 | .